This T cell receptor (beta chain) was sequenced in a study of CD8+ T cells in alopecia areata. Described treatment: oral pan-JAK inhibitor, 5-10 mg twice daily. Extraction and reverse transcription of RNA yielded cDNA as the sequencing template. Produced via immunoSEQ multiplex PCR; TCRdb's table is partial and in-frame only. The profile shows more than 130,000 clones, about four fifths of them singletons. The CDR3 is made up of 15 amino acids. V lost 5 bases to trimming and J lost 1 base, with 15 bases between them. Per germline, CDR1 LNHNV and CDR2 YYDKDF (reference sequence). The receptor's source is a human donor with alopecia areata. The J gene is TRBJ2-7, the V gene TRBV15; D is unclear. This specimen consisted of CD8+ T cells sorted from blood, obtained at week 4, from a patient treated with tofacitinib. CDR3 DNA sequence: TGTGCCACCAGCGGCCCGTCTGTCGGGTCCTACGAGCAGTACTTC. This codes for CATSGPSVGSYEQYF.